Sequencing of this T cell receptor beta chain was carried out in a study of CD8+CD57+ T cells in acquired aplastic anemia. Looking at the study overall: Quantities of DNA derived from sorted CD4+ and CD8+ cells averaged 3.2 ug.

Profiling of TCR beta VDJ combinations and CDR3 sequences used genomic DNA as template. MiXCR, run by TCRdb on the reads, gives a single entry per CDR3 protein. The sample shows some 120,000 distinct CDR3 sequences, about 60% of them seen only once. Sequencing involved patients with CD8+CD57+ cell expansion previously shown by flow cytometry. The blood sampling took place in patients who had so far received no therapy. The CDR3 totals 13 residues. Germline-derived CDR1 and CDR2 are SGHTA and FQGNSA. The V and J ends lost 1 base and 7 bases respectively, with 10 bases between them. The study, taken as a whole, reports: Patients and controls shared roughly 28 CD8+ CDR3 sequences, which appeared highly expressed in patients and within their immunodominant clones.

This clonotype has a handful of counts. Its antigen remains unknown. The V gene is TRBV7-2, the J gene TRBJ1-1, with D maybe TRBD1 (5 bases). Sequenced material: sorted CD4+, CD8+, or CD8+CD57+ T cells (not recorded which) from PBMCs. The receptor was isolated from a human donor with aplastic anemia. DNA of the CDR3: TGTGCCAGCAGCTTAGAGGGGAGTCGTGAAGCTTTCTTT. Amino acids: CASSLEGSREAFF.